These T cell receptor beta chains were read from a single sample in a study of a mutant IDH1 vaccine in newly diagnosed glioma. The antigens for these receptors are not known. Assay: immunoSEQ multiplex PCR; the TCRdb copy retains only in-frame clones and omits some. The sample holds some 48,000 clones, approximately 80% seen once. Sequenced material: PBMCs, taken from a glioma patient whose treatment included an IDH1 peptide vaccine. All receptors come from a man between 40 and 49 years old with glioma. Each CDR3 is given with its conserved first and last residue. Fields, in order: clone size, J gene, V gene, D gene, CDR3 DNA, CDR3 protein. D genes are given only for firm matches. Clone size is given for some rows only: seen once, a few or many times, or a class if the clone is expanded.

.	TRBJ1-2	TRBV19	TRBD1	TGTGCCAGTAGTATAGGGACAGGGGATGGCTACACCTTC	CASSIGTGDGYTF
.	TRBJ1-2	TRBV19	TRBD1	TGTGCCAGTATGCGAGACAGGGTAAACGGTGGCTACACCTTC	CASMRDRVNGGYTF
.	TRBJ2-7	TRBV5-8	TRBD2	TGTGCCAGCAGCTTGGGGGAGGGGATCTACGAGCAGTACTTC	CASSLGEGIYEQYF
.	TRBJ2-1	TRBV13	TRBD1	TGTGCCAGCAGCGTAAACAGGGGCGTCAATGAGCAGTTCTTC	CASSVNRGVNEQFF
.	TRBJ1-5	TRBV2	.	TGTGCCAGCAGTGAAACTTTCAGGGGTCAGCCCCAGCATTTT	CASSETFRGQPQHF
.	TRBJ2-7	TRBV15	TRBD1	TGTGCCACCAGCAGAGATCGACAGGGGGGACTCGAGCAGTACTTC	CATSRDRQGGLEQYF
few	TRBJ1-1	TRBV4-1	.	TGCGCCAGCAGCCAAGGTCTATCCGCCAACACTGAAGCTTTCTTT	CASSQGLSANTEAFF
.	TRBJ1-6	TRBV13	TRBD1	TGTGCCAGCAGCATAGGGGGCCGCGTGCCCCTCCACTTT	CASSIGGRVPLHF
few	TRBJ1-1	TRBV19	.	TGTGCCAGTAGGGGGGCCCAGGCACCCTCGAACACTGAAGCTTTCTTT	CASRGAQAPSNTEAFF
.	TRBJ2-5	TRBV18	TRBD1	TGTGCCAGCTCAACGACAGGGGTCCAAGAGACCCAGTACTTC	CASSTTGVQETQYF
.	TRBJ1-4	TRBV4-1	TRBD1	TGCGCCAGCAGCCAAGACCCGGGACAGGGGCGCGAAAAACTGTTTTTT	CASSQDPGQGREKLFF
.	TRBJ1-1	TRBV7-8	.	TGTGCCAGCAGCCCCGTGGGAGTGTACACTGAAGCTTTCTTT	CASSPVGVYTEAFF
.	TRBJ1-3	TRBV2	.	TGTGCCAGCCGTGGAAACACCATATATTTT	CASRGNTIYF
.	TRBJ1-2	TRBV29-1	.	TGCAGCGTCCCCAGTCCCGGGTACGGTTATGGCTACACCTTC	CSVPSPGYGYGYTF
.	TRBJ2-7	TRBV5-1	.	TGCGCCAGCAGCTTGCTAGGTTTCGAGCAGTACTTC	CASSLLGFEQYF
.	TRBJ1-3	TRBV19	TRBD1	TGTGCCAGTAGTATAGATCTCGACAGGGGAGGGGACACCATATATTTT	CASSIDLDRGGDTIYF
.	TRBJ2-7	TRBV10-3	TRBD1	TGTGCCATCAGTGCCGGACAGGTCTACGAGCAGTACTTC	CAISAGQVYEQYF
once	TRBJ2-7	TRBV19	.	TGTGCCAGTAGTATCGCATTCCCCCTAAAGGGGACGGACTACGAGCAGTACTTC	CASSIAFPLKGTDYEQYF
.	TRBJ1-2	TRBV5-4	.	TGTGCCAGCAGCTTGGGACTCGGGACGTACGGCGGCTACACCTTC	CASSLGLGTYGGYTF
.	TRBJ2-5	TRBV6-6	TRBD1	TGTGCCAGTACAGGGGGGCCTAGTGGGACCCAGTACTTC	CASTGGPSGTQYF